This T cell receptor (beta chain) is drawn from a study of T cells in Graves' hyperthyroidism and ophthalmopathy. Study-level points and caveats: Blood also held most thyroid clonotypes expanded beyond 0.001.

Trimming removed 5 bases from V and 2 bases from J, with 13 bases in between. CDR3 length: 15 amino acids. Germline CDR1 is MDHEN and CDR2 is SYDVKM. Uncontrolled infections, other autoimmune diseases, pregnancy or lactation led to exclusion of patients. This clonotype was detected many times. Its antigen is not identified. Amplified regions were TCR beta CDR3 sequences from RNA transcripts. In the first-round RT-PCR of the TCR CDR3, the HTBI primer set was used. TCRdb passed the multiplex PCR reads through MiXCR, listing each CDR3 protein once. This table holds around 250,000 distinct CDR3 sequences, less than 15% found once.

This receptor was obtained from a woman between 35 and 50 years old with Graves' hyperthyroidism that later progressed to Graves' ophthalmopathy. The V call is TRBV28, the J call TRBJ1-5, with D hard to call. The sequenced material came from blood. The CDR3 loop reads CASSLRGRGNQPQHF. The CDR3 bases are TGTGCCAGCAGTCTTCGGGGAAGAGGCAATCAGCCCCAGCATTTT.